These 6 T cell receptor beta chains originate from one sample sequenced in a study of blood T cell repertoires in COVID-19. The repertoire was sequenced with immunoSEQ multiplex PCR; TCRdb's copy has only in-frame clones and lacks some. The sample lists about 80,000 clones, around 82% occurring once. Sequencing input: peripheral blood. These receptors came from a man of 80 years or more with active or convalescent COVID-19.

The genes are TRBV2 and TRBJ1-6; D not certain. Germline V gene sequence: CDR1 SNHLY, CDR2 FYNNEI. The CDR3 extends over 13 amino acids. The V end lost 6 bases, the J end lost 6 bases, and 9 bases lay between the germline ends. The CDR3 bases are TGTGCCAGCAGAGAGGTTATTAATTCACCCCTCCACTTT. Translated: CASREVINSPLHF.

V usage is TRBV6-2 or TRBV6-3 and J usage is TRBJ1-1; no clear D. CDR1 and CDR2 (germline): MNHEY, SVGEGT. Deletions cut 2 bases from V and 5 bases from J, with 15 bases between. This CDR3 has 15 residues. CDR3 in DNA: TGTGCCAGCAGTTACCCCCCACGACGGGGTACTGAAGCTTTCTTT. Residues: CASSYPPRRGTEAFF.

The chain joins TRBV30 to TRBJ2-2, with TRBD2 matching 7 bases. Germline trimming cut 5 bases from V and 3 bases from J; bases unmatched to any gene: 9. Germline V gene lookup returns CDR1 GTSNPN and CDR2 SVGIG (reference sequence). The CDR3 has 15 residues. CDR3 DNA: TGTGCCTGGGGGAAGGGGAGGGTGGACACCGGGGAGCTGTTTTTT. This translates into CAWGKGRVDTGELFF.

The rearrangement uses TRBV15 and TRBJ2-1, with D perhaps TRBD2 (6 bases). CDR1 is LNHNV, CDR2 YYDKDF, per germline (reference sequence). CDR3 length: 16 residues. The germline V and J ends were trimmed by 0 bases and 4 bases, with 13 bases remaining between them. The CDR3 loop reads CATSRDAVAAYNEQFF. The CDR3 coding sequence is TGTGCCACCAGCAGAGATGCGGTAGCGGCTTACAATGAGCAGTTCTTC.

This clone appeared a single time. The CDR3: CASSTDRQGTYGYTF. The CDR3 nucleotides are TGTGCCAGTAGTACCGACCGACAGGGGACGTATGGCTACACCTTC. The chain recombines TRBV19 with TRBJ1-2; 8 nucleotides align to TRBD1. The trim removed 4 bases at V and 5 bases at J, leaving 9 bases unmatched. CDR1 and CDR2 from the germline V gene are LNHDA and SQIVND (reference sequence). The CDR3 consists of 15 residues.

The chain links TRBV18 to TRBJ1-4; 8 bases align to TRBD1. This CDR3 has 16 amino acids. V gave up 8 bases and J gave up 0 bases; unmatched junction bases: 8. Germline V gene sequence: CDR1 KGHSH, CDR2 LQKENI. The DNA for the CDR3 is TGTGCCAGCCATGGACAGGGCGTTTCAACTAATGAAAAACTGTTTTTT. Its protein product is CASHGQGVSTNEKLFF. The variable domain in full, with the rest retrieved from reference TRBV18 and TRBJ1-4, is NAGVMQNPRHLVRRRGQEARLRCSPMKGHSHVYWYRQLPEEGLKFMVYLQKENIIDESGMPKERFSAEFPKEGPSILRIQQVVRGDSAAYFCASHGQGVSTNEKLFFGSGTQLSVL.